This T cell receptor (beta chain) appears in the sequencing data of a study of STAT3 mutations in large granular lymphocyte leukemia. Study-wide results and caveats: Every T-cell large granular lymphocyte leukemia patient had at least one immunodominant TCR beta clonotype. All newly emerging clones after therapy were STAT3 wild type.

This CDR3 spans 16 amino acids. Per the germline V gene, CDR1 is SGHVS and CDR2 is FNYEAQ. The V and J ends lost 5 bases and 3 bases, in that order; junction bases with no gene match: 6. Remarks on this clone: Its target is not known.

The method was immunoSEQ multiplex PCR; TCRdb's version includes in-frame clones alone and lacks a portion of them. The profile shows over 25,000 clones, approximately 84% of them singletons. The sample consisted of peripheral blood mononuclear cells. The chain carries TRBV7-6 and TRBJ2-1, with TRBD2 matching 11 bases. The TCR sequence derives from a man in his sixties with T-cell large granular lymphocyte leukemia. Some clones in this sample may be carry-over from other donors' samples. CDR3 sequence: CASSGISGRGYNEQFF. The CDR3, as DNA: TGTGCCAGCAGCGGAATTAGCGGGAGGGGCTACAATGAGCAGTTCTTC.